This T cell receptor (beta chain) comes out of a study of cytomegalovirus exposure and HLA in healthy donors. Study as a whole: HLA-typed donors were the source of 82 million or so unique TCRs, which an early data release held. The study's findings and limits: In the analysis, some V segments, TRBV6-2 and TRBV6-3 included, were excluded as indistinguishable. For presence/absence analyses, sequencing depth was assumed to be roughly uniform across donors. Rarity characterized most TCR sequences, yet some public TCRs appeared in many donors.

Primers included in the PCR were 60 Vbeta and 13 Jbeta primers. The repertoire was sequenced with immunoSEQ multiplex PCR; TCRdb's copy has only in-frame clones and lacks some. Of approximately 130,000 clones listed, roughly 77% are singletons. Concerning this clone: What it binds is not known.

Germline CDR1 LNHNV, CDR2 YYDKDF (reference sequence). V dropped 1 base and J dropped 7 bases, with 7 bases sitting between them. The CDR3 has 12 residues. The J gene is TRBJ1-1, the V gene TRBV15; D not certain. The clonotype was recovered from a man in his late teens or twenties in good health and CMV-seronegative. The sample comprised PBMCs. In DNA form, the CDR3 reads TGTGCCACCAGCAGAGGAGAACGTGAAGCTTTCTTT. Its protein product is CATSRGEREAFF.